This T cell receptor beta chain originates from a study of T cell clusters in autoimmune cytopenias. Whole-study findings and limits: Primary autoimmune cytopenia patients seemingly lacked the physiological T cell clusters found in healthy donors.

TRB rearrangements were amplified by touch-down multiplex PCR with mixed TRB-A/B primers. TCRdb reprocessed the multiplex PCR reads, with one entry per CDR3 protein and no DNA. The clone table shows about 11,000 distinct CDR3 sequences, with the ten largest holding about 21%. Note on this clonotype: What it binds is unknown.

TRB amplification used around 0.25 ug of peripheral blood genomic DNA. This sample also appeared in a second study, on T cell repertoires in aging, cancer and after chemotherapy. That source adds: Healthy donor repertoires were recorded over several months to years and showed clear clonal overlap. Compared with age-matched healthy donors, untreated hematological or solid cancer patients showed higher blood TCR clonality. Healthy donors lost TCR diversity with age mainly through richness, cancer patients through richness and evenness.

This TCR came from a human donor in good health. The sequenced sample consisted of peripheral blood.

This CDR3 is CASTKTSGLYNEQFF. The genes are TRBV18 and TRBJ2-1; TCRdb names TRBD2, which stays unverified in the absence of DNA. Germline V gene data show CDR1 as KGHSH and CDR2 as LQKENI. The CDR3 is 15 residues long. Together with reference TRBV18 and TRBJ2-1, the CDR3 gives the full variable domain: NAGVMQNPRHLVRRRGQEARLRCSPMKGHSHVYWYRQLPEEGLKFMVYLQKENIIDESGMPKERFSAEFPKEGPSILRIQQVVRGDSAAYFCASTKTSGLYNEQFFGPGTRLTVL.